Shown below are 4 T cell receptor beta chains from a single sample sequenced in a study of T cell responses to AZD1222 COVID-19 vaccine. Measured with immunoSEQ multiplex PCR; TCRdb has only the in-frame clones, and not every one. The sample shows about 110,000 clones, around 82% of them seen only once. The material sequenced was peripheral blood, taken on day 0 of AZD1222 vaccination. All receptors derive from an adult in good health.

The chain recombines TRBV5-4 with TRBJ2-7, with 10 bases fitting TRBD2. CDR3 length: 15 amino acids. The V gene end was trimmed by 5 bases and the J gene end by 1 base; junction bases not matched to a gene: 6. Per germline, CDR1 SGHNT and CDR2 YYREEE (reference sequence). CDR3 loop: CASRTGLAESYEQYF. As DNA, the CDR3 is TGTGCCAGCAGAACCGGACTAGCGGAGTCCTACGAGCAGTACTTC.

This clone occurred once. This sample also contains other DNA sequences that code for the same CDR3. J is TRBJ2-3 and V is TRBV9; no clear D gene. Between the trimmed V and J ends, which lost 2 bases and 2 bases, there was a span of 9 bases. Germline CDR1 is SGDLS and CDR2 is YYNGEE. This CDR3 region has 14 residues. The CDR3 DNA is TGTGCCAGCAGCGTTGCCCCCGTCACAGATACGCAGTATTTT. Amino acid sequence: CASSVAPVTDTQYF.

V usage is TRBV5-1 and J usage is TRBJ1-5; D not certain. Germline CDR1 reads SGHRS; CDR2 reads YFSETQ. CDR3 length: 13 amino acids. The V end was cut by 0 bases, the J end by 6 bases, with 7 bases between. This CDR3 is CASSLVLGQPQHF. The CDR3 DNA sequence: TGCGCCAGCAGCTTGGTATTAGGTCAGCCCCAGCATTTT.

The CDR3 spells CASSLRPVSNQPQHF. In DNA, the CDR3 is TGTGCCAGCAGCTTGCGGCCGGTTAGCAATCAGCCCCAGCATTTT. The chain carries TRBV5-5 and TRBJ1-5; D is ambiguous. V lost 1 base and J lost 0, with 8 bases in between. Germline V gene sequence: CDR1 SGHKS, CDR2 YYEKEE (reference sequence). The CDR3 extends over 15 amino acids.